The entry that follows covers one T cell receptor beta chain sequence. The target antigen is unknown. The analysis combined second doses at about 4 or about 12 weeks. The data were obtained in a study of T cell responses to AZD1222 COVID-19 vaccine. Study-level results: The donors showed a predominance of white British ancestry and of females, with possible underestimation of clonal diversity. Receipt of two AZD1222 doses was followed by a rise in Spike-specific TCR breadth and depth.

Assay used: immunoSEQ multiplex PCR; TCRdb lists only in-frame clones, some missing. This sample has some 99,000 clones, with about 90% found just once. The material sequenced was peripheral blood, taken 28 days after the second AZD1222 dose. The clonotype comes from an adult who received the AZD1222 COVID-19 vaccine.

CDR3 loop: CASSIQGVDYGYTF. In nucleotides, the CDR3 is TGTGCCAGTAGTATCCAGGGCGTCGACTATGGCTACACCTTC. The rearrangement joins TRBV19 to TRBJ1-2; possibly TRBD1 for D (5 bases). Germline V lookup: CDR1 LNHDA, CDR2 SQIVND (reference sequence). The V and J ends lost 3 bases and 3 bases respectively, with 11 bases between them. This CDR3 contains 14 residues.